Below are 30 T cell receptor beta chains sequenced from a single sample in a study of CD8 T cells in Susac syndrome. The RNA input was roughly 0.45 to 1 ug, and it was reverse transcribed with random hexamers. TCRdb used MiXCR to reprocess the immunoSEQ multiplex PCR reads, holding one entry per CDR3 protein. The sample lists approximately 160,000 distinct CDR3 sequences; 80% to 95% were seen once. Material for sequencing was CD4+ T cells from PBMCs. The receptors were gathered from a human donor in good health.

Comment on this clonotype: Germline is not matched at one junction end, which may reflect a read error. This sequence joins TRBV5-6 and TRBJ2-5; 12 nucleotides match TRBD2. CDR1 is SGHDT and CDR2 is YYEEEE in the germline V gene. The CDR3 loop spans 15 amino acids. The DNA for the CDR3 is TGTGCCAGCACCTTGACTAGCGGGGGTCAAGAGACCCAGTACTTC. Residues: CASTLTSGGQETQYF.

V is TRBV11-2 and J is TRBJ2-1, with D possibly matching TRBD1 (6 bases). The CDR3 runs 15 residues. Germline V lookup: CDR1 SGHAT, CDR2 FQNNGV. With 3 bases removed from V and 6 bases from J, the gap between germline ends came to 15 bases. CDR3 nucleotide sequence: TGTGCCAGCAGCTTGGAGTTCTTCAGGGGCAATGAGCAGTTCTTC. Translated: CASSLEFFRGNEQFF.

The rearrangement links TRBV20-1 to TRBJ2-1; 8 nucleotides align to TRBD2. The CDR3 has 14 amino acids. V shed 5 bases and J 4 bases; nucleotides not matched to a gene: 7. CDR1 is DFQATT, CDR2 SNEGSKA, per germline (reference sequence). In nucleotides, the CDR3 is TGCAGTGCTGACCGGGGGGGCCGGTACAATGAGCAGTTCTTC. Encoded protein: CSADRGGRYNEQFF.

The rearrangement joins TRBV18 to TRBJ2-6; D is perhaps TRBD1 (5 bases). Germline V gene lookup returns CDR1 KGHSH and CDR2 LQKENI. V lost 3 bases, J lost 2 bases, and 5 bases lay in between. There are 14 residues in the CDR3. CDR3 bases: TGTGCCAGCTCACCGGACACTGGGGCCAACGTCCTGACTTTC. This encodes CASSPDTGANVLTF.

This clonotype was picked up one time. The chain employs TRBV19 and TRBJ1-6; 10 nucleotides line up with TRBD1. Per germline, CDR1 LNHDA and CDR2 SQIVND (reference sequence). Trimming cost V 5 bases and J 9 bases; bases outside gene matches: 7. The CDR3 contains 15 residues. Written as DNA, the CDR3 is TGTGCCAGTAGTTCCAGACAGGGGGCAAGTTCACCCCTCCACTTT. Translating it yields CASSSRQGASSPLHF. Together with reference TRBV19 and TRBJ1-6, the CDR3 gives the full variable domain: DGGITQSPKYLFRKEGQNVTLSCEQNLNHDAMYWYRQDPGQGLRLIYYSQIVNDFQKGDIAEGYSVSREKKESFPLTVTSAQKNPTAFYLCASSSRQGASSPLHFGNGTRLTVT.

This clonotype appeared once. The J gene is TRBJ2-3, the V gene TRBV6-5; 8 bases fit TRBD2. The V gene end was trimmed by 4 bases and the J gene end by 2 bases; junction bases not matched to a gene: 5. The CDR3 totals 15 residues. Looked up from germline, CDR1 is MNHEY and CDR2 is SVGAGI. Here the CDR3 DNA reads TGTGCCAGCAGTTCCTTAGCGGGACTCACAGATACGCAGTATTTT. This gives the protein CASSSLAGLTDTQYF.

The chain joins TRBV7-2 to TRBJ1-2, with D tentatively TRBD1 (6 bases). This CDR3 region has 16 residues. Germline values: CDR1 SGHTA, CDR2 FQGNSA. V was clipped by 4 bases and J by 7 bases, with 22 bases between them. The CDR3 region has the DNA TGTGCCAGCAGCTCCCTGGGGGGCGGGGGTGGAAGTGGCTACACCTTC. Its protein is CASSSLGGGGGSGYTF.

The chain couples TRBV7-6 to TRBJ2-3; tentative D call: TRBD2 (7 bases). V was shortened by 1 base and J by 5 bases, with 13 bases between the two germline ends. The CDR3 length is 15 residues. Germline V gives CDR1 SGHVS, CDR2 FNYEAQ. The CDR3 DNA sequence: TGTGCCAGCAGCTTAGGTGGGGGGGCCAGAGATACGCAGTATTTT. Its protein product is CASSLGGGARDTQYF.

The CDR3 sequence: CSPKVGGGHTDTQYF. The CDR3 coding sequence is TGCAGCCCCAAGGTCGGGGGCGGCCATACAGATACGCAGTATTTT. The chain has TRBV20-1 and TRBJ2-3; D possibly uses TRBD1 or TRBD2 (6 bases each). This CDR3 contains 15 residues. Germline V CDR1 and CDR2: DFQATT, SNEGSKA (reference sequence).

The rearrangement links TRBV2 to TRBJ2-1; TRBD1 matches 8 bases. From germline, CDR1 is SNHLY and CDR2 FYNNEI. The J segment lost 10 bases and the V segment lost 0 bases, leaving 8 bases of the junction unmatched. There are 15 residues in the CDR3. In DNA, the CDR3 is TGTGCCAGCAGTGAAGCCGGACAGGGTCTATACGAGCAGTTCTTC. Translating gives CASSEAGQGLYEQFF. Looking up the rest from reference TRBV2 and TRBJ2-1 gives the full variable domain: EPEVTQTPSHQVTQMGQEVILRCVPISNHLYFYWYRQILGQKVEFLVSFYNNEISEKSEIFDDQFSVERPDGSNFTLKIRSTKLEDSAMYFCASSEAGQGLYEQFFGPGTRLTVL.

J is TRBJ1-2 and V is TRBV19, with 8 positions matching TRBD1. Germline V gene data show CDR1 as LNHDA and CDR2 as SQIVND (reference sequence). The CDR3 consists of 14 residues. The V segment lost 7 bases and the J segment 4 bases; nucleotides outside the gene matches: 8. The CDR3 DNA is TGTGCCAGTACCGAACAGGGGGGACTCTATGGCTACACCTTC. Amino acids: CASTEQGGLYGYTF.

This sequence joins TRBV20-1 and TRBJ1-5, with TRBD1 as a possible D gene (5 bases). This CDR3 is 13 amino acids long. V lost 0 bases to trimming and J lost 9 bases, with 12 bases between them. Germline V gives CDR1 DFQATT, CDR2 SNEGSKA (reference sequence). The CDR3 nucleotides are TGCAGTGCTAGAGATGGGGGAGGGCGGCCCCAGCATTTT. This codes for CSARDGGGRPQHF.

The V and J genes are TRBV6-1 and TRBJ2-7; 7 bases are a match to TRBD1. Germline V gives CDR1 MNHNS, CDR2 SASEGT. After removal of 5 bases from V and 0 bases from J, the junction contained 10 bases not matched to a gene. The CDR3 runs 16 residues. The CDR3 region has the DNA TGTGCCAGCAGTCAAGGGGTTGGACAGGCCTCCTACGAGCAGTACTTC. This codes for CASSQGVGQASYEQYF.

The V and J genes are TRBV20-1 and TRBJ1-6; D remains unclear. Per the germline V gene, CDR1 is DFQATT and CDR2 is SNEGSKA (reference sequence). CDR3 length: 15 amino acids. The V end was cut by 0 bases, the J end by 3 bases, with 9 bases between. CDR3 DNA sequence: TGCAGTGCTAGAGATTCGGAGATCTATAATTCACCCCTCCACTTT. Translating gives CSARDSEIYNSPLHF.

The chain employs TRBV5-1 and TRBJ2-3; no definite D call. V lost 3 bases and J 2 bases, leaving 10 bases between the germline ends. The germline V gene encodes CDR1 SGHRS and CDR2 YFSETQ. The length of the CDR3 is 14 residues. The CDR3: CASSSGPVTDTQYF. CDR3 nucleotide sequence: TGCGCCAGCAGCTCCGGACCGGTCACAGATACGCAGTATTTT.

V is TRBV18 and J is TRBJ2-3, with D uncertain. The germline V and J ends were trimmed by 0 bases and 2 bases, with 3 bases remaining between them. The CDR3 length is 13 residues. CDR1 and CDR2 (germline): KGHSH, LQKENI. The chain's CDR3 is CASSPPPTDTQYF. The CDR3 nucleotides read TGTGCCAGCTCACCACCGCCCACAGATACGCAGTATTTT.

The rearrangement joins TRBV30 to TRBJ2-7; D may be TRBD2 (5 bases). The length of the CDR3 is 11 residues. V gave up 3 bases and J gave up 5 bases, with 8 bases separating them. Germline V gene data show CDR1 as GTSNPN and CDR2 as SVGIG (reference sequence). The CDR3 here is CAWSEGHEQYF. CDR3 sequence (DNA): TGTGCCTGGAGCGAGGGCCACGAGCAGTACTTC.

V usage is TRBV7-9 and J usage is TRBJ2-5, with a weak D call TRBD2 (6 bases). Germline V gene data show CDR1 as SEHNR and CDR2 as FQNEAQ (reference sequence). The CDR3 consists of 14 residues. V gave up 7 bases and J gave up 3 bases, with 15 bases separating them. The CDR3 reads CASTLGRGKETQYF. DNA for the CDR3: TGTGCCAGCACCCTAGGGCGGGGCAAAGAGACCCAGTACTTC. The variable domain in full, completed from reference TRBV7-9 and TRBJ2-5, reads DTGVSQNPRHKITKRGQNVTFRCDPISEHNRLYWYRQTLGQGPEFLTYFQNEAQLEKSRLLSDRFSAERPKGSFSTLEIQRTEQGDSAMYLCASTLGRGKETQYFGPGTRLLVL.

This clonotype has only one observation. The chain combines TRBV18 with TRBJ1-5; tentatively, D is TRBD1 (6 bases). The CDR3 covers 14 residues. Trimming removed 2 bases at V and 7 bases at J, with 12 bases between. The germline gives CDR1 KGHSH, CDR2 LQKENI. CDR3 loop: CASSPVQGEQPQHF. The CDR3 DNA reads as TGTGCCAGCTCACCAGTACAGGGAGAACAGCCCCAGCATTTT.

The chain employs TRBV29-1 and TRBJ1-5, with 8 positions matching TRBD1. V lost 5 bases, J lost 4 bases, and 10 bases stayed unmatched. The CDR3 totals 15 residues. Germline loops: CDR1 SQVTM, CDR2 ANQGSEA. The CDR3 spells CSVPISRQGNQPQHF. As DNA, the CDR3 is TGCAGCGTTCCTATCAGCCGACAGGGGAATCAGCCCCAGCATTTT.

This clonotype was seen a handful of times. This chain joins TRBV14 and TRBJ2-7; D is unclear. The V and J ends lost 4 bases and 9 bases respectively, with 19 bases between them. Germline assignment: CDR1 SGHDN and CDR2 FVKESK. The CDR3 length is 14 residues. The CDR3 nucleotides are TGTGCCAGCAGCCCCCCGGCGGCATCCATGCGGCAGTACTTC. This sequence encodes CASSPPAASMRQYF.

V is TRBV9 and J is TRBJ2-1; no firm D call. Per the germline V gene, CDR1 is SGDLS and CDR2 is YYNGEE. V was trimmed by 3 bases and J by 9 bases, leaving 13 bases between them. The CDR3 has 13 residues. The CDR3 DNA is TGTGCCAGCAGCGCCCCCCTCTCTAGTGAGCAGTTCTTC. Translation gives CASSAPLSSEQFF. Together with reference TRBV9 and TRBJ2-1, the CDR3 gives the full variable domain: DSGVTQTPKHLITATGQRVTLRCSPRSGDLSVYWYQQSLDQGLQFLIQYYNGEERAKGNILERFSAQQFPDLHSELNLSSLELGDSALYFCASSAPLSSEQFFGPGTRLTVL.

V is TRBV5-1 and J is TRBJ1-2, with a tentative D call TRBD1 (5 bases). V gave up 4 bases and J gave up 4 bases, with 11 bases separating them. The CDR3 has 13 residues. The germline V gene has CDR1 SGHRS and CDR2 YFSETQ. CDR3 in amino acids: CASSTDKPYGYTF. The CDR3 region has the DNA TGCGCCAGCAGCACGGACAAGCCCTATGGCTACACCTTC.

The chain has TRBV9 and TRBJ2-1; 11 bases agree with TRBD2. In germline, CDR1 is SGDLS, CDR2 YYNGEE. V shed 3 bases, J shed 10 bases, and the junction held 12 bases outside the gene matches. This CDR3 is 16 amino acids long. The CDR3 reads CASSEGGTSGGGEQFF. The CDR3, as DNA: TGTGCCAGCAGCGAGGGGGGAACTAGCGGGGGAGGGGAGCAGTTCTTC.

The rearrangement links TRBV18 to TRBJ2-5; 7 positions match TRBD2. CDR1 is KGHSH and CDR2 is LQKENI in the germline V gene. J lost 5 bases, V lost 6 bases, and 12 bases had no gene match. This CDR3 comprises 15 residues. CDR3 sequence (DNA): TGTGCCAGCTCGAACCCTAGCGGCGATATGGAGACCCAGTACTTC. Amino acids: CASSNPSGDMETQYF.

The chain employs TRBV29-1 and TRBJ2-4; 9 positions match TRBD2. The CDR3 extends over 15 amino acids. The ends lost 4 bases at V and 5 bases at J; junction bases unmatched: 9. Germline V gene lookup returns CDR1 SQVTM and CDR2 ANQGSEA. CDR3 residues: CSVGGGGIFENIQYF. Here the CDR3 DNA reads TGCAGCGTTGGCGGGGGGGGGATATTCGAAAACATTCAGTACTTC.

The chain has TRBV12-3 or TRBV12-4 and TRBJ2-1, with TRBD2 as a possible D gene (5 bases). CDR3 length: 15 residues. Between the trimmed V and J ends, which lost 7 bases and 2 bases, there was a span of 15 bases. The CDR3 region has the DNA TGTGCCAGCACGGCCCGCGGGTGGACCTACAATGAGCAGTTCTTC. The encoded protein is CASTARGWTYNEQFF.

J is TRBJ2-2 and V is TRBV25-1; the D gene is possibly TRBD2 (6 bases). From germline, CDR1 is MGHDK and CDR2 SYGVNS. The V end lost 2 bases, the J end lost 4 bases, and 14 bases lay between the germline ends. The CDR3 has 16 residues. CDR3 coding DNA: TGTGCCAGCAGTGAAAGGGACGGGGGACGCACCGGGGAGCTGTTTTTT. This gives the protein CASSERDGGRTGELFF.

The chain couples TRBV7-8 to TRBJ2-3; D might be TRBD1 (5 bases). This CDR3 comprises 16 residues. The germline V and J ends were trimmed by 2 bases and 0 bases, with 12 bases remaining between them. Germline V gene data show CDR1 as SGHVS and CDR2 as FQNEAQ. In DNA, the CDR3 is TGTGCCAGCAGCTTAAGCAGGGCCTATAGCACAGATACGCAGTATTTT. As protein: CASSLSRAYSTDTQYF.

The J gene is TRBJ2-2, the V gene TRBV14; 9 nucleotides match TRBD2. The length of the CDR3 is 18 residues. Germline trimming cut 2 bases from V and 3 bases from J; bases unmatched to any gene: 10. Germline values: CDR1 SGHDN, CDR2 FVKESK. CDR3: CASSQTEGLAGDTGELFF. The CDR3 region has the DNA TGTGCCAGCAGCCAAACCGAGGGACTAGCTGGAGACACCGGGGAGCTGTTTTTT. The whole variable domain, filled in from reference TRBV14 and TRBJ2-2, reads EAGVTQFPSHSVIEKGQTVTLRCDPISGHDNLYWYRRVMGKEIKFLLHFVKESKQDESGMPNNRFLAERTGGTYSTLKVQPAELEDSGVYFCASSQTEGLAGDTGELFFGEGSRLTVL.